Included here is one TCR beta chain sequence, with context. This sample was included in a study of T cell changes during pregnancy in multiple sclerosis. Measured with immunoSEQ multiplex PCR; TCRdb has only the in-frame clones, and not every one. Among around 100,000 clones listed, about 90% were seen once. The ends lost 3 bases at V and 5 bases at J; junction bases unmatched: 7. The CDR3 has 14 residues. Germline lookup yields CDR1 SGDLS and CDR2 YYNGEE. V usage is TRBV9 and J usage is TRBJ1-1; 7 positions match TRBD1. The sample in question was peripheral blood, obtained after pregnancy. The clonotype originates from a female donor with multiple sclerosis, enrolled in a pregnancy study. The CDR3 here is CASSADRVGTEAFF. The CDR3 DNA is TGTGCCAGCAGCGCCGACAGGGTTGGGACTGAAGCTTTCTTT.